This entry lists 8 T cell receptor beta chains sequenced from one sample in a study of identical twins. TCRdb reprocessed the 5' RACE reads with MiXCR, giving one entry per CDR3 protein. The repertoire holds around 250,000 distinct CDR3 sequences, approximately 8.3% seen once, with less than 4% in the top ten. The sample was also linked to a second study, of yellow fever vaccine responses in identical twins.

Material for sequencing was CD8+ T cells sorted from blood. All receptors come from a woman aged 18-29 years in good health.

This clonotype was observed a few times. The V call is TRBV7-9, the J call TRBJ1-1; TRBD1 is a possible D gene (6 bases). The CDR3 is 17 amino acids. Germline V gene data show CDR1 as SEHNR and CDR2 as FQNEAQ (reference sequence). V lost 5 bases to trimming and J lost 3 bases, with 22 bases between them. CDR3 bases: TGTGCCAGCAGCGATACATCTCGGACAGTGGAGGACACTGAAGCTTTCTTT. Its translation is CASSDTSRTVEDTEAFF.

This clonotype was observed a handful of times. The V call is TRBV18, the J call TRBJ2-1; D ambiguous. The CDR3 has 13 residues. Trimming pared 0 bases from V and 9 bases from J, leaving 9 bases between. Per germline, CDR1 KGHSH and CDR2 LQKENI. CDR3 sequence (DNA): TGTGCCAGCTCACCACCTGGGTCAGGTGAGCAGTTCTTC. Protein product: CASSPPGSGEQFF.

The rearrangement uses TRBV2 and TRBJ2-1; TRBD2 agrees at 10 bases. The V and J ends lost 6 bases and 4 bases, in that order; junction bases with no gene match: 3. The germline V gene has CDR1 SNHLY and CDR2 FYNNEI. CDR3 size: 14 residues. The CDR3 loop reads CASRPSGSYNEQFF. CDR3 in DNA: TGTGCCAGCAGACCTAGCGGGAGTTACAATGAGCAGTTCTTC.

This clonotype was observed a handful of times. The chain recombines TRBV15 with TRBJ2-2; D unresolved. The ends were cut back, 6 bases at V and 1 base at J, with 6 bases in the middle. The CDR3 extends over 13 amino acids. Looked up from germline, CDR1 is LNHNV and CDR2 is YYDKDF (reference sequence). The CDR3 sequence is CATRRVNTGELFF. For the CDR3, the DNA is TGTGCCACCAGACGAGTGAACACCGGGGAGCTGTTTTTT. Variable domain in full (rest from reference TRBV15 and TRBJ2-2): DAMVIQNPRYQVTQFGKPVTLSCSQTLNHNVMYWYQQKSSQAPKLLFHYYDKDFNNEADTPDNFQSRRPNTSFCFLDIRSPGLGDTAMYLCATRRVNTGELFFGEGSRLTVL.

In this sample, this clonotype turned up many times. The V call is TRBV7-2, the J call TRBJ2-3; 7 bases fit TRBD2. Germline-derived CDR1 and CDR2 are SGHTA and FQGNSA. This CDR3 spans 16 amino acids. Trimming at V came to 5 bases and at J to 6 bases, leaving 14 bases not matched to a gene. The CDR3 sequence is CASSLELARYDDTQYF. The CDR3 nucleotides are TGTGCCAGCAGCCTCGAACTAGCGCGGTACGACGATACGCAGTATTTT.

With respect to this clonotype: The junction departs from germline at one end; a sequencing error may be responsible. CDR3 sequence reads: CASSLELAGVHNEQFF. The CDR3 DNA reads as TGTGCTAGCAGCTTAGAACTAGCGGGAGTACACAATGAGCAGTTCTTC. V is TRBV7-7 and J is TRBJ2-1; 11 positions match TRBD2. There are 16 residues in the CDR3. Germline CDR1 and CDR2: SSHAT and FNYEAQ (reference sequence).

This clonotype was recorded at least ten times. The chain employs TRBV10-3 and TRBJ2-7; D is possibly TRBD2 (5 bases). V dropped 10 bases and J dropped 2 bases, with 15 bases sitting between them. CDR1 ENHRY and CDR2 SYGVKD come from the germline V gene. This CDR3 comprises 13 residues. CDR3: CATGVGVAYEQYF. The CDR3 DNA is TGTGCCACGGGCGTGGGAGTAGCCTACGAGCAGTACTTC.

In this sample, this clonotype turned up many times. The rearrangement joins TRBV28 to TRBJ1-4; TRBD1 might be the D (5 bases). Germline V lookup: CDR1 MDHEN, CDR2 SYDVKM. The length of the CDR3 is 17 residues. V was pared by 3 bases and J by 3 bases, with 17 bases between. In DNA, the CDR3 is TGTGCCAGCAGTTTCCTCCCTCCAGGGAGTGCTAATGAAAAACTGTTTTTT. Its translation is CASSFLPPGSANEKLFF. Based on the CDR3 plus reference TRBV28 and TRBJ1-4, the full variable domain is DVKVTQSSRYLVKRTGEKVFLECVQDMDHENMFWYRQDPGLGLRLIYFSYDVKMKEKGDIPEGYSVSREKKERFSLILESASTNQTSMYLCASSFLPPGSANEKLFFGSGTQLSVL.